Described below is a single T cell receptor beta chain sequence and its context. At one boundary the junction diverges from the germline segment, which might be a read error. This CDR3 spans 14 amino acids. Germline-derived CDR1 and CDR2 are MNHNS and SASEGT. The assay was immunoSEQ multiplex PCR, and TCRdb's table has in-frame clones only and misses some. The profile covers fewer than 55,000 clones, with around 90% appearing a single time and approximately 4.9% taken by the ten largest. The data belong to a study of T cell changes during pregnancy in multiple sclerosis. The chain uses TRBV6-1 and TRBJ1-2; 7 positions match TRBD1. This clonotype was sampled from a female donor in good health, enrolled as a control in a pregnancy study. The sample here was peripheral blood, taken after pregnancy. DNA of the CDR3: TGTGCCAGCAGCGAAGAGGGGGCCGCCTATGGCTACACCTTC. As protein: CASSEEGAAYGYTF.